This is a list of T cell receptor beta chains from one sample in a study of blood T cell repertoires in COVID-19. Sequencing was performed with immunoSEQ multiplex PCR; in TCRdb, only in-frame clones are kept and a portion is missing. The sample has more than 200,000 clones; 80% to 85% are singletons. The specimen was peripheral blood. The receptors were sampled from a man aged 55 to 70 with acute or convalescent COVID-19. Both conserved end residues are part of each CDR3. The order of the fields is D gene, V gene, J gene, clone size, CDR3 DNA, CDR3 protein. D genes are given only for firm matches. Clone size appears in some rows only: once, few, many, or a class for an expanded clone.

-	TRBV12-3/TRBV12-4	TRBJ2-2	-	TGTGCCAGCAGTTTACAGGGGCCCGGGGAGCTGTTTTTT	CASSLQGPGELFF
-	TRBV19	TRBJ1-2	few	TGTGCCAGTAGTATGGGTCAGGGGAACTATGGCTACACCTTC	CASSMGQGNYGYTF
TRBD1	TRBV7-9	TRBJ1-4	few	TGTGCCAGCAGCCGGGACAGGGGTGGTGAAAAACTGTTTTTT	CASSRDRGGEKLFF
-	TRBV28	TRBJ1-5	-	TGTGCCAGCAGTTCCCCTTGGAGGCCCCAGCATTTT	CASSSPWRPQHF
-	TRBV7-9	TRBJ2-1	-	TGTGCCAGCAGCTTATTAGGGGTAGTTTATTCCAATGAGCAGTTCTTC	CASSLLGVVYSNEQFF
-	TRBV19	TRBJ2-5	-	TGTGCCAGTAGACCCAAGGGGGCGCCGGGAGGGGAGACCCAGTACTTC	CASRPKGAPGGETQYF
-	TRBV9	TRBJ1-4	-	TGTGCCAGCAGCACGGGGACACCGGCAACTAATGAAAAACTGTTTTTT	CASSTGTPATNEKLFF
TRBD2	TRBV6-5	TRBJ2-7	-	TGTGCCAGCAGTTATATGGGCGGGGGGACTTACGAGCAGTACTTC	CASSYMGGGTYEQYF
-	TRBV7-9	TRBJ2-2	-	TGTGCCAGCAGCCTGGACACCTCTAGGGCCGGGGAGCTGTTTTTT	CASSLDTSRAGELFF
TRBD1	TRBV4-3	TRBJ1-4	once	TGCGCCAGCAGCCAAACCAAACAGGGGGGGAATGAAAAACTGTTTTTT	CASSQTKQGGNEKLFF
TRBD2	TRBV28	TRBJ2-2	-	TGTGCCAGCATCGGACTAGCGGGAGGTTACACCGGGGAGCTGTTTTTT	CASIGLAGGYTGELFF
-	TRBV19	TRBJ2-2	-	TGTGCCAGTAGTGTCTACTTGTGGACCGGGGAGCTGTTTTTT	CASSVYLWTGELFF
TRBD2	TRBV19	TRBJ2-3	-	TGTGCCAGTAGTAGGAGACTAGCGGCTACTCTGGGAGATACGCAGTATTTT	CASSRRLAATLGDTQYF
TRBD2	TRBV9	TRBJ2-1	few	TGTGCCAGCAACTTAATAGCGGGAGGAATAAGTGGTTATACCGGAAATGAGCAGTTCTTC	CASNLIAGGISGYTGNEQFF
TRBD1	TRBV28	TRBJ2-7	-	TGTGCCAGCAGTTCGTCCGGGACAGGGGGCTACGAGCAGTACTTC	CASSSSGTGGYEQYF
-	TRBV6-5	TRBJ1-1	-	TGTGCCGCGTCCGGACAGTCTAACACTGAAGCTTTCTTT	CAASGQSNTEAFF
TRBD1	TRBV25-1	TRBJ2-5	-	TGTGCCAGCAGTGACTTCCGACAGGGACCGGAGACCCAGTACTTC	CASSDFRQGPETQYF
-	TRBV2	TRBJ1-5	-	TGTGCCAGCATGGGCACAGGTGGGGGGGCCCAGCATTTT	CASMGTGGGAQHF
-	TRBV7-7	TRBJ1-5	-	TGTGCTAGCAGCTTAGAGGACAGAAGGTTTCAGCCCCAGCATTTT	CASSLEDRRFQPQHF
-	TRBV7-6	TRBJ2-3	-	TGTGCCAGCAGCCCCGTCTCCACGGGGACAGATACGCAGTATTTT	CASSPVSTGTDTQYF
TRBD1	TRBV3-1/TRBV3-2	TRBJ1-2	few	TGTGCCAGCAGCCCCCGGGACAGGCCGAACTATGGCTACACCTTC	CASSPRDRPNYGYTF
-	TRBV4-1	TRBJ2-3	few	TGCGCCAGCAGCCAAGCCCCCGGACTTTCCACAGATACGCAGTATTTT	CASSQAPGLSTDTQYF
TRBD2	TRBV3-1/TRBV3-2	TRBJ2-1	-	TGTGCCAGCAGCCAAGATCTAGCGGGGGGCCACAGAGAGCAGTTCTTC	CASSQDLAGGHREQFF
-	TRBV6-5	TRBJ1-5	-	TGTGCCAGCAGTTCAGGGTTTAGCAATCAGCCCCAGCATTTT	CASSSGFSNQPQHF
-	TRBV5-4	TRBJ2-7	-	TGTGCCACCTCCTCCGTAGGGGGGTCCCGGGAGGCACGTCTAAAGGAGCAGTACTTC	CATSSVGGSREARLKEQYF
-	TRBV18	TRBJ2-7	-	TGTGCCAGCCGACTTGATCCGGGACAAGGCTCCTACGAGCAGTACTTC	CASRLDPGQGSYEQYF
TRBD1	TRBV5-1	TRBJ2-3	-	TGCGCCAGCAGCTCACAGGGGGAGTTTTTAGATACGCAGTATTTT	CASSSQGEFLDTQYF
TRBD2	TRBV11-3	TRBJ2-1	few	TGTGCCAGCAGCTTAGCTAGCGGGGGGAGTCGGTTTGAGCAGTTCTTC	CASSLASGGSRFEQFF
TRBD2	TRBV15	TRBJ2-3	few	TGTGCCACCAGCCCTGGGACTAGCGGGGGGGCAGTTCGGTATACGCAGTATTTT	CATSPGTSGGAVRYTQYF
-	TRBV13	TRBJ2-7	-	TGTGCCAGCAGCCCACGGGAACAGTCCTACGAGCAGTACTTC	CASSPREQSYEQYF
-	TRBV6-2/TRBV6-3	TRBJ1-5	-	TGTGCCAGCAGTTACCAGGACAGCACGTGGCCCCAGCATTTT	CASSYQDSTWPQHF
TRBD2	TRBV4-2	TRBJ2-2	-	TGTGCCAGCAGCCAAGATCCCCTGGCGGGAGAGTTGACCGGGGAGCTGTTTTTT	CASSQDPLAGELTGELFF
TRBD2	TRBV30	TRBJ2-7	once	TGTGCCTGGACCCCCTACCCCCGGACTAGCGGGCCCTACGAGCAGTACTTC	CAWTPYPRTSGPYEQYF
TRBD1	TRBV7-9	TRBJ2-7	-	TGTGCCAGCAGCTTAGATTGGACAGGGTCCTACGAGCAGTACTTC	CASSLDWTGSYEQYF
-	TRBV15	TRBJ2-2	-	TGTGCCACCAGCAGAGGGGGGCTTGTCGTCGGGGAGCTGTTTTTT	CATSRGGLVVGELFF
TRBD1	TRBV4-1	TRBJ2-5	-	TGCGCCAGCAGCCAAGTGGGACAGGTGGGGACCCAGTACTTC	CASSQVGQVGTQYF
TRBD1	TRBV7-3	TRBJ1-1	-	TGTGCCAGCAGCTTAGGGGGACAGGGGACTGAAGCTTTCTTT	CASSLGGQGTEAFF
-	TRBV7-9	TRBJ1-4	-	TGTGCCAGCAGCCCAGGGACAAGCCGTAATGAAAAACTGTTTTTT	CASSPGTSRNEKLFF
-	TRBV6-2/TRBV6-3	TRBJ1-1	-	TGTGCCAGCAGTAGGGGGGGATACAGGTTCTCGAACACTGAAGCTTTCTTT	CASSRGGYRFSNTEAFF
TRBD2	TRBV5-8	TRBJ2-7	-	TGTGCCAGCAGCCCGGGACTAGCGGTCTACGAGCAGTACTTC	CASSPGLAVYEQYF
-	TRBV5-1	TRBJ2-3	-	TGCGCCAGCAGCTTGGATTTTCCCCAGGGTTGGAGTAGGGATACGCAGTATTTT	CASSLDFPQGWSRDTQYF
-	TRBV7-9	TRBJ1-4	-	TGTGCCAGCAGCCCACAGGGTATAACTAATGAAAAACTGTTTTTT	CASSPQGITNEKLFF
TRBD1	TRBV28	TRBJ2-4	-	TGTGCCAGCAGTCAGCCGGGACAGGGGGTCAAAAACATTCAGTACTTC	CASSQPGQGVKNIQYF
-	TRBV19	TRBJ2-4	-	TGTGCCAGTAGTACATCAGGGGCGCACCACATTCAGTACTTC	CASSTSGAHHIQYF
TRBD1	TRBV5-6	TRBJ2-7	-	TGTGCCAGCAGCTTGGCCGGACAGGGTGACGAGCAGTACTTC	CASSLAGQGDEQYF
TRBD2	TRBV25-1	TRBJ2-5	-	TGTGCCAGCAGTGACGTGCCTAGCGGGAATCAAGAGACCCAGTACTTC	CASSDVPSGNQETQYF
-	TRBV5-1	TRBJ1-1	few	TGCGCCAGCAGCTTGCAGGGAGGGTTGAACACTGAAGCTTTCTTT	CASSLQGGLNTEAFF
-	TRBV4-3	TRBJ1-5	-	TGCGCCAGCAGCCAAGGGGCGGGACTTACGAATCAGCCCCAGCATTTT	CASSQGAGLTNQPQHF
-	TRBV27	TRBJ2-4	-	TGTGCCAGCAGTTCTTGGACGGGGAGATTAGCCAAAAACATTCAGTACTTC	CASSSWTGRLAKNIQYF
TRBD2	TRBV7-2	TRBJ2-5	-	TGTGCCAGCAGCTTAGTGCGGGAGCAAGAGACCCAGTACTTC	CASSLVREQETQYF
TRBD2	TRBV6-4	TRBJ2-2	-	TGTGCCAGCAGTGCGGTAGCGGGGGTGTTCTCGAACACCGGGGAGCTGTTTTTT	CASSAVAGVFSNTGELFF
TRBD2	TRBV13	TRBJ2-2	-	TGTGCCAGCAGCACGCTTGGGCTAGCGGTCCGGACCGGGGAGCTGTTTTTT	CASSTLGLAVRTGELFF
-	TRBV7-6	TRBJ1-4	-	TGTGCCAGCAGCTTAGGACGAACAGTTTCAACTAATGAAAAACTGTTTTTT	CASSLGRTVSTNEKLFF